The following is a TCR beta chain sequence with its context. No antigen is known for it. The germline gives CDR1 MNHNY, CDR2 SVGAGI (reference sequence). The CDR3 consists of 14 residues. The ends lost 6 bases at V and 4 bases at J; junction bases unmatched: 6. Time point described: newly diagnosed, previously untreated cHL patient sample. The authors used newly diagnosed, untreated classical Hodgkin lymphoma PBMCs as comparison. This record belongs to a study of PD-1 blockade in classical Hodgkin lymphoma. Study results and limitations: Newly diagnosed patients reportedly had lower baseline TCR diversity than healthy donors. What caused the repertoire differences, perhaps disease activity or prior therapy, remains undefined.

Measured with immunoSEQ multiplex PCR; TCRdb has only the in-frame clones, and not every one. This table holds over 15,000 clones, about nine tenths found once. This chain connects TRBV6-6 to TRBJ2-7, with TRBD1 matching 10 bases. The sequence came from a human donor with classical Hodgkin lymphoma. The sample was peripheral blood mononuclear cells (PBMCs). CDR3 in amino acids: CASRETGGAYEQYF. CDR3 nucleotides: TGTGCCAGCAGAGAGACAGGGGGCGCGTACGAGCAGTACTTC.